A selection of T cell receptor beta chains follows, all from one sample in a study of T cells in Graves' hyperthyroidism and ophthalmopathy. TCRdb called the multiplex PCR reads again in MiXCR, with one record for every CDR3 protein. The table records some 800,000 distinct CDR3 sequences, more than 30% of them present only once. Input material: blood. The receptors were sampled from a young man with Graves' hyperthyroidism. The CDR3 runs from the conserved cysteine through the conserved F or W. A D gene is named only where the DNA matches it firmly.

d_gene	v_gene	len	CDR3aa
TRBD2	TRBV7-2	10	CASGGGAQYF
.	TRBV5-1	14	CASSAGQNTGELFF
.	TRBV5-5	14	CASSLMRAGETQYF
.	TRBV3-1	14	CASSQGGDSYGYTF
.	TRBV20-1	14	CSAIQSWNTGELFF
.	TRBV7-9	14	CASSDPGGEETQYF
.	TRBV12-3/TRBV12-4	13	CASTPGPLSGYTF
.	TRBV2	14	CASSEVRGTGELSW
.	TRBV9	13	CASSPWREETQYF
TRBD2	TRBV6-5	14	CASSYRGGQYEQYF
TRBD2	TRBV5-4	17	CASSSTQTSDLPYEQYF
TRBD1	TRBV19	16	CASTSGTGDSNQPQHF
TRBD1	TRBV5-5	14	CASSLVQGAYGYTF
.	TRBV25-1	16	CASSQESGLRNTEAFF
.	TRBV5-8	15	CASSSAWVTEETQYF
.	TRBV24-1	13	CATSGRVWYGYTF
.	TRBV29-1	12	CSVTGSNTEAFF
.	TRBV19	10	CAHWGETQYF
.	TRBV2	19	CASSEFRGRQTGDTGELFF
.	TRBV2	15	CASTTPRSGINEAFF
TRBD1	TRBV19	14	CASSMGQFNQPQHF
.	TRBV12-3/TRBV12-4	14	CASSPWDGKETQYF
TRBD1	TRBV4-2	18	CASSHGGQGGSGANVLTF
TRBD1	TRBV2	15	CASSEGTGTMAEAFF
.	TRBV10-3	14	CAISEAGDPYGYTF
.	TRBV29-1	13	CSVEGDREVTQYF
.	TRBV11-2	15	CASSLDPDSFYGYTF
.	TRBV9	16	CASSTGRLGAGNTIYF
TRBD1	TRBV5-6	15	CASSALDREYREQYF
.	TRBV12-3/TRBV12-4	14	CASSLPGSGNTIYF
.	TRBV20-1	13	CSAREDRRYEQYF
TRBD1	TRBV9	14	CASSVVETGPEAFF
.	TRBV29-1	14	CSAPMQDGYYGYTF
TRBD2	TRBV29-1	12	CSVAGGAYEQYF
.	TRBV29-1	12	CSLVSSNSPLHF
.	TRBV7-9	15	CASSLKRQGAGELFF
.	TRBV29-1	17	CSVRGGRGETDLYGYTF
.	TRBV2	16	CASSLEAQRSNYGYTF
TRBD1	TRBV19	18	CASRSSRDRLRSGQPQHF
.	TRBV15	13	CATSTKKSDTQYF
TRBD1	TRBV2	16	CASSEAGQGLDTEAFF
TRBD1	TRBV29-1	13	CSGGQGARREQYF
.	TRBV29-1	12	CSVARDSDTQYF
.	TRBV10-3	22	CATQTASYYEQYFGPGTGELFF
.	TRBV19	12	CASLGASNEQYF
.	TRBV7-6	13	CASSLSSWREPAF
.	TRBV10-2	16	CASSQEFSLTWEKAFF